One sample yielded the 17 T cell receptor beta chains listed below, sequenced in a study of cytotoxic CD8 clonotypes in ibrutinib-treated CLL. The method was immunoSEQ multiplex PCR; TCRdb's version includes in-frame clones alone and lacks a portion of them. The table includes about 130,000 clones, 70% to 90% detected once. Specimen: PBMCs, collected after 24 months of ibrutinib treatment. All receptors come from a human donor with chronic lymphocytic leukemia.

The CDR3 DNA reads TGTGCCTGGAGTGGCAGGGGGCCATCGGCTTTCTTT. Its protein is CAWSGRGPSAFF. The V and J genes are TRBV30 and TRBJ1-1, with TRBD1 identical over 8 bases. CDR3 size: 12 residues. Per germline, CDR1 GTSNPN and CDR2 SVGIG (reference sequence). After removal of 1 base from V and 11 bases from J, the junction contained 6 bases not matched to a gene.

The chain recombines TRBV28 with TRBJ2-7; 7 nucleotides align to TRBD2. V was pared by 8 bases and J by 5 bases, with 9 bases of the junction left unmatched. From germline, CDR1 is MDHEN and CDR2 SYDVKM. The CDR3 loop spans 13 amino acids. The CDR3 sequence is CASGGLAVNEQYF. The CDR3 DNA sequence: TGTGCCAGCGGGGGTCTAGCGGTAAACGAGCAGTACTTC.

The rearrangement uses TRBV28 and TRBJ2-3; 10 bases align to TRBD2. This CDR3 spans 13 amino acids. Germline V gene lookup returns CDR1 MDHEN and CDR2 SYDVKM. CDR3 protein: CSSGGYSTDTQYF. The DNA of the CDR3 is TGTTCTAGCGGGGGATATAGCACAGATACGCAGTATTTT.

This clone appeared many times. This rearrangement joins TRBV5-1 to TRBJ1-1, with 9 bases that match TRBD1. Unmatched junction bases numbered 8, after V lost 1 base and J lost 7 bases. Germline V gene data show CDR1 as SGHRS and CDR2 as YFSETQ. The CDR3 totals 15 residues. The CDR3 DNA sequence: TGCGCCAGCAGCTTGAGGACAGGGGAGAGGAATGAAGCTTTCTTT. It encodes CASSLRTGERNEAFF.

The chain links TRBV6-1 to TRBJ1-2; 10 bases fit TRBD1. Germline V gives CDR1 MNHNS, CDR2 SASEGT. V dropped 2 bases and J dropped 8; count of bases not matched to a gene: 5. This CDR3 has 14 amino acids. The CDR3 DNA reads TGTGCCAGCAGTGAACAGACAGGGGGCGTAGGCTACACCTTC. Amino acid sequence: CASSEQTGGVGYTF.

This clone appeared a few times. This chain uses TRBV7-9 with TRBJ1-5, with 8 nucleotides matching TRBD1. Germline CDR1 is SEHNR and CDR2 is FQNEAQ (reference sequence). V shed 1 base, J shed 3 bases, and the junction held 5 bases outside the gene matches. The CDR3 extends over 16 amino acids. In DNA form, the CDR3 reads TGTGCCAGCAGCTTAGAACAGGGGGTCCCCAATCAGCCCCAGCATTTT. Translated, it gives CASSLEQGVPNQPQHF.

The chain employs TRBV7-6 and TRBJ1-1; perhaps TRBD1 as D (6 bases). The germline V gene encodes CDR1 SGHVS and CDR2 FNYEAQ. This CDR3 is built from 14 residues. The V gene lost 5 bases and the J gene lost 0 bases, with 10 bases spanning the gap. This CDR3 is CASSPGHVNTEAFF. In nucleotides, the CDR3 is TGTGCCAGCAGCCCGGGACATGTGAACACTGAAGCTTTCTTT.

This chain connects TRBV7-2 to TRBJ2-7, with 8 positions matching TRBD2. This CDR3 comprises 15 residues. Germline loops: CDR1 SGHTA, CDR2 FQGNSA. V gave up 0 bases and J gave up 3 bases; unmatched junction bases: 4. As DNA, the CDR3 is TGTGCCAGCAGCTTAGCGTCCGGGACTAGCTACGAGCAGTACTTC. This encodes CASSLASGTSYEQYF.

This clone was counted only a few times. The chain joins TRBV6-9 to TRBJ2-1; D unclear. Trimming cost V 5 bases and J 0 bases, with 14 bases left between them. Germline V gene sequence: CDR1 MNHGY, CDR2 SVAAGI. This CDR3 is 16 amino acids long. The CDR3 is CASSPPDWSSYNEQFF. The CDR3 nucleotides are TGTGCCAGCAGTCCCCCCGACTGGAGCTCCTACAATGAGCAGTTCTTC.

This chain links TRBV28 with TRBJ1-1, with 8 bases matching TRBD1. This CDR3 has 14 residues. Germline-derived CDR1 and CDR2 are MDHEN and SYDVKM. J was trimmed by 4 bases and V by 6 bases; bases with no gene match: 7. The CDR3 here is CASSPGGSLTEAFF. The DNA of the CDR3 is TGTGCCAGCAGCCCAGGGGGCTCTCTCACTGAAGCTTTCTTT.

Only one count was recorded for this clone. V gene TRBV18 combines with J gene TRBJ2-2; 8 positions agree with TRBD1. CDR3 size: 16 residues. The V and J ends lost 6 bases and 4 bases, in that order; junction bases with no gene match: 10. In germline, CDR1 is KGHSH, CDR2 LQKENI. The CDR3: CASSNTRTGTTGELFF. The CDR3 DNA sequence: TGTGCCAGCTCCAACACCAGGACAGGGACCACCGGGGAGCTGTTTTTT.

This clone was detected a few times. The J gene is TRBJ1-6, the V gene TRBV27; possibly TRBD1 for D (6 bases). Germline lookup yields CDR1 MNHEY and CDR2 SMNVEV (reference sequence). This CDR3 is 15 amino acids long. V lost 6 bases to trimming and J lost 10 bases, with 19 bases between them. The CDR3 here is CASRDQGRGSSPLHF. The CDR3 DNA sequence: TGTGCCAGCAGGGATCAGGGGCGCGGTAGCTCACCCCTCCACTTT.

The chain links TRBV10-3 to TRBJ1-1; no clear D. CDR1 and CDR2 from the germline V gene are ENHRY and SYGVKD. The CDR3 has 15 residues. V lost 6 bases, J lost 2 bases, and 16 bases lay in between. As DNA, the CDR3 is TGTGCCATCAGGGCCGACATAGGAAGCAACACTGAAGCTTTCTTT. Residues: CAIRADIGSNTEAFF.

This sequence joins TRBV4-1 and TRBJ2-5; 7 bases fit TRBD1. The germline V gene has CDR1 MGHRA and CDR2 YSYEKL. V lost 1 base, J lost 6 bases, and 14 bases stayed unmatched. The CDR3 consists of 17 residues. Written as DNA, the CDR3 is TGCGCCAGCAGCCAAGGGTTACGAGGGGGCCCAGGAAAGACCCAGTACTTC. This encodes CASSQGLRGGPGKTQYF.

The V gene is TRBV7-2, the J gene TRBJ1-1, with TRBD1 identical over 8 bases. Germline V lookup: CDR1 SGHTA, CDR2 FQGNSA. CDR3 length equals 13 residues. Trimming cost V 5 bases and J 6 bases; bases outside gene matches: 5. As DNA, the CDR3 is TGTGCCAGCAGCCCCCGGACAGGGTCTGAAGCTTTCTTT. Protein: CASSPRTGSEAFF.

This sequence joins TRBV19 and TRBJ2-5; D not certain. CDR1 is LNHDA, CDR2 SQIVND, per germline (reference sequence). The germline V and J ends were trimmed by 0 bases and 9 bases, with 11 bases remaining between them. The CDR3 runs 13 residues. The CDR3 nucleotides read TGTGCCAGTAGTATAGAACCCGGCCGTGCCCAGTACTTC. Its protein product is CASSIEPGRAQYF.

CDR3 sequence: CASSGQGFMNTEAFF. The CDR3 DNA reads TGTGCCAGCAGCGGACAGGGGTTCATGAACACTGAAGCTTTCTTT. The chain links TRBV9 to TRBJ1-1, with 8 nucleotides matching TRBD1. Losses at the gene ends were 3 bases for V and 0 bases for J; bases not matched to a gene: 4. The CDR3 is made up of 15 amino acids. Germline V gives CDR1 SGDLS, CDR2 YYNGEE.